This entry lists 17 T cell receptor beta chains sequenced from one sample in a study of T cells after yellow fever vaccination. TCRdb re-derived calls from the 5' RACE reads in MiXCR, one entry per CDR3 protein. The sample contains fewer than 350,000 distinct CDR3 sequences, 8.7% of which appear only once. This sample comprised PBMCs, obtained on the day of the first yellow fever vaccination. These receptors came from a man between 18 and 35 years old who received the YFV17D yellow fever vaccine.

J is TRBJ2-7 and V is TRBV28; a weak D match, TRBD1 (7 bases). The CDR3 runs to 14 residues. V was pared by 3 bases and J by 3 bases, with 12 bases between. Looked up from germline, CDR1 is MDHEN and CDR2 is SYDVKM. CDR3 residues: CASSFQGGGYEQYF. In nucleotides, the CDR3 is TGTGCCAGCAGTTTCCAGGGGGGAGGCTACGAGCAGTACTTC.

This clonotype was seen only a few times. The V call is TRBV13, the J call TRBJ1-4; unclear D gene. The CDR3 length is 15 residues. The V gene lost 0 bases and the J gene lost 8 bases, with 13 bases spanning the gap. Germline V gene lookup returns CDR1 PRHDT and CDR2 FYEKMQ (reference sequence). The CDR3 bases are TGTGCCAGCAGCTTAGGAGTTCTCGGTCGGGAAAAACTGTTTTTT. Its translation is CASSLGVLGREKLFF.

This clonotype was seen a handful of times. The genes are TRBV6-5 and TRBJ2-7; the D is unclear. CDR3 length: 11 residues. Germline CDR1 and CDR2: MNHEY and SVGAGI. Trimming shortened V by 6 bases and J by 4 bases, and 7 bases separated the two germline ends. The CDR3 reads CASRNGYEQYV. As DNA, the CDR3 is TGTGCCAGCAGAAATGGTTACGAGCAGTACGTC.

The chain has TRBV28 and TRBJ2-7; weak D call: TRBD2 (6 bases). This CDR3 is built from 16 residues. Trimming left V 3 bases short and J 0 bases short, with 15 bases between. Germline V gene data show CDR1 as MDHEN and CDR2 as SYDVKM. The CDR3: CASSFSPREYSYEQYV. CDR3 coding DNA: TGTGCCAGCAGTTTTTCCCCTCGGGAGTACTCCTACGAGCAGTACGTC.

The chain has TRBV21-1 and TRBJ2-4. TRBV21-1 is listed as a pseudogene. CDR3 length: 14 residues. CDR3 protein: CASSKEDIRNIQYF. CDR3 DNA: TGTGCCAGCAGCAAAGAAGACATAAGAAACATTCAGTACTTC.

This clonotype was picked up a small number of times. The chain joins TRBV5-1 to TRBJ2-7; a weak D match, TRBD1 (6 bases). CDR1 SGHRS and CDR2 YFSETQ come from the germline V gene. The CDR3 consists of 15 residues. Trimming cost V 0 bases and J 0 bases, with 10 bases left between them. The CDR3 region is CASSLGTDSSYEQYF. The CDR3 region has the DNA TGCGCCAGCAGCTTGGGGACAGACAGCTCCTACGAGCAGTACTTC. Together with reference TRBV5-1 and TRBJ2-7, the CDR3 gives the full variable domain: KAGVTQTPRYLIKTRGQQVTLSCSPISGHRSVSWYQQTPGQGLQFLFEYFSETQRNKGNFPGRFSGRQFSNSRSEMNVSTLELGDSALYLCASSLGTDSSYEQYFGPGTRLTVT.

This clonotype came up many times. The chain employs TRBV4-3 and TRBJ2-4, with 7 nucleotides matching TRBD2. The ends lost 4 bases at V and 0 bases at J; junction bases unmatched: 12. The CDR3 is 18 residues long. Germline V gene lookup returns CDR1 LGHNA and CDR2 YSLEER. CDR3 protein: CASSLGRGGTLAKNIQYF. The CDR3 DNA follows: TGCGCCAGCAGCCTCGGTCGCGGGGGTACCCTAGCCAAAAACATTCAGTACTTC.

As DNA, the CDR3 is TGTGCCAGCAGCCAAGTCGGGTCTTGGAACGAGCAGTACTTC. This encodes CASSQVGSWNEQYF. J is TRBJ2-7 and V is TRBV14; D remains unclear. The CDR3 covers 14 residues. The germline V gene encodes CDR1 SGHDN and CDR2 FVKESK. The V end lost 1 base, the J end lost 5 bases, and 12 bases lay between the germline ends.

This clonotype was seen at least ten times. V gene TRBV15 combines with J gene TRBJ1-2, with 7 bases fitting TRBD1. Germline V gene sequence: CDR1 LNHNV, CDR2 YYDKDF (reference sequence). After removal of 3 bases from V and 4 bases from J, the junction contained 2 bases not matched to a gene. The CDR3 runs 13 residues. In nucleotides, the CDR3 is TGTGCCACCAGCAGGGGACAGACCTATGGCTACACCTTC. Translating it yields CATSRGQTYGYTF.

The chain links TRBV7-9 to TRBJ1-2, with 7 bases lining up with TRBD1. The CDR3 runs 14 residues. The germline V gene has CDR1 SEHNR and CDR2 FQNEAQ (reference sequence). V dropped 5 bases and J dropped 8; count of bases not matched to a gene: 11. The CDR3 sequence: CASSKAEGARGYTF. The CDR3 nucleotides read TGTGCCAGCAGCAAAGCGGAGGGGGCAAGAGGCTACACCTTC.

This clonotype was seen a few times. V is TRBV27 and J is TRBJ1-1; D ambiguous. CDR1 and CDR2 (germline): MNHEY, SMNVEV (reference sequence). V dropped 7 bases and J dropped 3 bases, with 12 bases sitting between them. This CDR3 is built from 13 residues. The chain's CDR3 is CASKRSRHTEAFF. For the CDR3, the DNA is TGTGCCAGCAAACGTTCTAGACACACTGAAGCTTTCTTT.

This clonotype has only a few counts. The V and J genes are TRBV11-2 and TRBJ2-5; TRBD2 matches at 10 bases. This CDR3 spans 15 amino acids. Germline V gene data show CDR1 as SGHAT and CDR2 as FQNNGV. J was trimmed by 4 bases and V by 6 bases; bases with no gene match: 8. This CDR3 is CASRRIAGGRETQYF. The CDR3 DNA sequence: TGTGCCAGCAGGAGGATAGCGGGGGGAAGAGAGACCCAGTACTTC.

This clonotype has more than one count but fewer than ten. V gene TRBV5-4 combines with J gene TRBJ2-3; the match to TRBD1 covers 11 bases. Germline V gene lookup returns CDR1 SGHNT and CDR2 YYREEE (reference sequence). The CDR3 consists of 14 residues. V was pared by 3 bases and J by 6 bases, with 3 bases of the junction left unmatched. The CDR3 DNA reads TGTGCCAGCAGCTGGGGACAGGGGGGGGATACGCAGTATTTT. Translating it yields CASSWGQGGDTQYF.

The CDR3 spells CASRGQGNSPLHF. The CDR3 DNA follows: TGTGCCAGCAGGGGACAGGGTAATTCACCCCTCCACTTT. The rearrangement uses TRBV7-2 and TRBJ1-6; the match to TRBD1 covers 9 bases. J gave up 6 bases and V 6 bases, and 0 bases lay outside the gene matches. Germline V CDR1 and CDR2: SGHTA, FQGNSA. The CDR3 is 13 residues long.

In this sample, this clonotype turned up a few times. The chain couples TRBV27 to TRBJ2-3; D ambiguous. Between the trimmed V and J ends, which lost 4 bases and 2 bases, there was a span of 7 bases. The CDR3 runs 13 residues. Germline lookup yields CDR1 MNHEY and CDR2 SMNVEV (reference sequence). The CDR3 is CASSYGVTDTQYF. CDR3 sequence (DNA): TGTGCCAGCAGTTACGGCGTCACAGATACGCAGTATTTT.

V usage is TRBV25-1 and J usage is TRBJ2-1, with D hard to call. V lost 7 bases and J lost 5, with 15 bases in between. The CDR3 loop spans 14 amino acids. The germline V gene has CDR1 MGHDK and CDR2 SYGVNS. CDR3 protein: CASTPSDKDNEQFF. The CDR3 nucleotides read TGTGCCAGCACCCCCAGCGACAAAGACAATGAGCAGTTCTTC.

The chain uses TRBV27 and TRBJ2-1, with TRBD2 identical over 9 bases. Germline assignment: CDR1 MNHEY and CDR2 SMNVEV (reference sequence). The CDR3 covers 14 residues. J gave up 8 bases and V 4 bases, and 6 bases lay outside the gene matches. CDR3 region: CASSSPGLADEQFF. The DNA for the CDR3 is TGTGCCAGCAGTTCCCCGGGACTAGCCGATGAGCAGTTCTTC.